This TCR beta chain was sequenced for a study of shared clonotypes between healthy human individuals (TCRdb year 2020). Broadly, across the study: Three men and two women, aged 18 to 49 years, made up the cohort. Per donor, three plates each were used for CD4 naive and CD4 memory, two for CD8 naive, and one for CD8 memory. The study deeply sequenced blood TCR repertoires of 5 or 6 healthy adults to estimate repertoire size and the extent of clonotype sharing between individuals. To increase sequencing depth and limit assay-specific biases, TCR repertoire library preparation and sequencing were carried out by different laboratories using diverse techniques. Between about 0.85 and 8.9 billion PBMCs per donor were obtained by leukapheresis.

General findings and caveats noted by the study authors: Incomplete sequencing was indicated by rarefaction of sorted-subset datasets, despite the large sequencing depth. Clonotypes shared by all four sorted-subset donors showed higher generation probabilities than non-shared clonotypes. Sampling was limited to blood, and TCR repertoires in tissue likely differ from TCR repertoires in blood. About 5% of naive CD4, roughly 3.6% of naive CD8, 2.3% of memory CD4, and around 0.4% of memory CD8 clonotypes were shared across several donors. The small number of donors limited the genetic and exposure-history diversity represented. Naive subsets generally had larger estimated clonotype richness than memory subsets did. Pairwise subsampling indicated that sequencing depth was expected to affect the degree of clonotype sharing among donors.

Healthy HIV-negative adults with no recently reported acute infections or vaccinations were included as donors. Only Caucasian adults living in Nashville, Tennessee, USA were represented among the donors. CD4+ T cells were enriched through magnetic negative selection, after which naive cells were positively selected on CD45RA and the remaining negative fraction served as the memory subset. Blood was obtained by leukapheresis, after which PBMCs were separated by Ficoll-Histopaque density gradient centrifugation and cryopreserved in liquid nitrogen vapor phase. Analytical flow cytometry was used to check the purity and quantity of every magnetically sorted T cell population. Genomic DNA was isolated from each sorted fraction and quantified by UV absorbance on a Nanodrop 2000c. CDR1 and CDR2 are drawn from the germline V gene: LGHNA, YNFKEQ. Counted from cysteine to phenylalanine, this CDR3 has 18 amino acids. The sequence is cut down to CDR3 DNA, 54 bases in frame from base 1. Germline trimming: 0 bases from V, 4 bases from J; junction bases outside gene matches: 12.

Using the deep immunoSEQ assay, TCR CDR3 regions were amplified from genomic DNA by multiplex PCR. Genomic DNA extracted from each cell subset was distributed evenly over all wells of several immunoSEQ 96-well plates, and each plate served as one replicate. For sorted subsets, roughly 190 ng of genomic DNA, equivalent to 30,000 or so T cell genomes, went into each replicate PCR. Purified libraries were measured with a Qubit 3.0 fluorometer, size-checked on a Bioanalyzer 2100, and measured again with the KAPA Library Quantification kit. Every immunoSEQ 96-well plate was sequenced on a separate single-read 150-cycle Illumina NextSeq 550 flow cell. From the authors' description of their analysis: Because the immunoSEQ output included only junctional sequences and no quality scores, the filtering could not be the same as the filtering used for full-length reads. To assign V/J genes and CDR3, sequences were annotated against IMGT germline references using PyIR, a Python wrapper for IgBLAST v1.9. Reads with weak V/J assignments (E-value above 1e-6), missing CDR3, stop codons, out-of-frame junctions, or ambiguous translated residues were removed. A V3J clonotype was defined by an identical inferred V gene, J gene, and CDR3 amino acid sequence. To compute the percentage overlap between repertoires, the number of shared unique clonotypes was divided by the size of the smaller repertoire. Three approaches were used to assess repertoire richness: RTK rarefaction, the Chao1 estimator, and Recon v2.1 estimates of unobserved clonotypes. For all TCRbeta clonotypes obtained by the gDNA method from a few donors, generation probabilities were computed with OLGA. The immuneACCESS repertoire file appears here via TCRdb, limited to in-frame rearrangements. These files lack a portion of the clones; in checked studies, under half of the deficit traces to unresolved V genes, and the cause of the others is not known. V, J and clone size were drawn from that table, and D and trimming were deduced from the DNA. The sample yields fewer than 2.5 million clones; roughly 93% were counted once. The ten most abundant clones make up about 0.34% of the sample.

As for this clone: Its antigen specificity is not known. There are no base qualities to consult, and no much larger clone falls within one base.

Rearrangement joined TRBV4-2 to TRBJ1-3, with TRBD1 identical over 7 junction bases. Sequencing used naive CD4+ T cells from PBMCs. In light of the paper, this sample's cell subset or site label describes: CD45RA+ positively selected. The receptor's source is a man between 18 and 35 years old in good health. Some clones in this sample may be carry-over from other donors' samples. The DNA sequence is TGTGCCAGCAGCCAAGATCGACAAATGACAGGGAGGGGAAACACCATATATTTT. The resulting protein is CASSQDRQMTGRGNTIYF.